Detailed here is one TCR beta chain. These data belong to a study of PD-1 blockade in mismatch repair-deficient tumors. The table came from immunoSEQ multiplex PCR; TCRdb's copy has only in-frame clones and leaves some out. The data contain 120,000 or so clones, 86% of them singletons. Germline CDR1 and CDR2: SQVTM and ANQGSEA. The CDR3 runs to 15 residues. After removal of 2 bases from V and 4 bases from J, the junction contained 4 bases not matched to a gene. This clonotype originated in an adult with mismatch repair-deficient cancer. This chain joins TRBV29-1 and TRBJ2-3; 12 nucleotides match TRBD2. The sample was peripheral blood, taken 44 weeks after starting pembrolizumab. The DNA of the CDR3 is TGCAGCGTTGAACCTAGCGGGAGGGCCTCAGATACGCAGTATTTT. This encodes CSVEPSGRASDTQYF.